What follows is one T cell receptor beta chain and its context. Its target is not known. Through a sample-barcoded 5' primer and a J-beta primer mix, a second PCR was run for about 6 to 12 cycles. TCRdb fed the 5' RACE reads into MiXCR, producing one record per CDR3 protein. Of about 1.5 million distinct CDR3 sequences in the sample, about 42% were seen once. CDR3 length equals 14 residues. The V and J ends lost 5 bases and 3 bases, in that order; junction bases with no gene match: 4. Germline CDR1 is SEHNR and CDR2 is FQNEAQ (reference sequence). This record belongs to a study of blood T cells in healthy people across ages. Findings and caveats of the study: Any conclusive comparison of naive versus antigen-experienced cells was prevented by using unsorted PBMCs.

All donors came from Russia, were Caucasian and healthy, and spanned ages roughly 6 to 95. Material: blood. V and J are TRBV7-9 and TRBJ2-4; 7 positions agree with TRBD1. The receptor comes from a woman between 18 and 29 years old in good health. Here the CDR3 DNA reads TGTGCCAGCAGCACCCGGGACAGCAAAAACATTCAGTACTTC. As protein: CASSTRDSKNIQYF.